Below are 21 T cell receptor beta chains sequenced from a single sample in a study of CD8 T cells in ankylosing spondylitis. General observations from the study: A motif of 8 or 9 highly homologous TCR beta variants was seen as apparently characteristic of ankylosing spondylitis blood.

These receptors' targets are unknown. From the 5' RACE reads, TCRdb called clonotypes with MiXCR, one entry per CDR3 protein. The sample lists about 220,000 distinct CDR3 sequences, about 7% occurring once. The sample taken for sequencing was blood, either unsorted or a sorted T cell fraction (not recorded which). The origin of the receptors is a male donor with ankylosing spondylitis.

This clonotype has a count of ten or more. The chain carries TRBV9 and TRBJ2-5; either TRBD1 or TRBD2 may supply D (5 bases each). This CDR3 comprises 15 residues. V was pared by 0 bases and J by 5 bases, with 14 bases between. Germline-derived CDR1 and CDR2 are SGDLS and YYNGEE. The CDR3 coding sequence is TGTGCCAGCAGCGTAGGGGACGCACTGCCGGAGACCCAGTACTTC. This translates into CASSVGDALPETQYF.

At least ten counts were recorded for this clonotype. V is TRBV11-1 and J is TRBJ2-4, with 8 bases identical to TRBD1. CDR3 length equals 18 residues. V gave up 5 bases and J gave up 3 bases; unmatched junction bases: 15. From germline, CDR1 is SGHAT and CDR2 FQDESV (reference sequence). The CDR3 DNA follows: TGTGCCAGCAGCCCGAGACAGGGGCAAGGCCAGAACAAAAACATTCAGTACTTC. This encodes CASSPRQGQGQNKNIQYF.

This clonotype was observed many times. The chain links TRBV7-9 to TRBJ1-2; D call uncertain. This CDR3 is built from 13 residues. Germline loops: CDR1 SEHNR, CDR2 FQNEAQ (reference sequence). V lost 2 bases to trimming and J lost 1 base, with 5 bases between them. The CDR3 reads CASSLLHNYGYTF. DNA for the CDR3: TGTGCCAGCAGCTTACTCCATAACTATGGCTACACCTTC.

At least ten counts were recorded for this clonotype. The chain is built from TRBV29-1 and TRBJ2-1; 14 nucleotides align to TRBD2. CDR3 length: 13 amino acids. V shed 6 bases and J 9 bases; nucleotides not matched to a gene: 4. CDR1 and CDR2 from the germline V gene are SQVTM and ANQGSEA. The CDR3 region is CSVPGLAGVEQFF. The DNA for the CDR3 is TGCAGCGTCCCGGGACTAGCGGGAGTTGAGCAGTTCTTC.

The genes are TRBV5-6 and TRBJ2-1, with unresolved D. V lost 3 bases to trimming and J lost 2 bases, with 12 bases between them. Per germline, CDR1 SGHDT and CDR2 YYEEEE. The CDR3 totals 15 residues. The CDR3 spells CASSYLAATYNEQFF. Here the CDR3 DNA reads TGTGCCAGCAGCTATCTTGCGGCCACCTACAATGAGCAGTTCTTC.

This clonotype occurred a few times. V usage is TRBV18 and J usage is TRBJ1-5; possible D gene TRBD1, 6 bases. The germline gives CDR1 KGHSH, CDR2 LQKENI. This CDR3 has 14 amino acids. Deletions cut 4 bases from V and 6 bases from J, with 13 bases between. The CDR3 nucleotides are TGTGCCAGCTCACAAACGGGGGCAGGTCAGCCCCAGCATTTT. Its protein is CASSQTGAGQPQHF.

The chain joins TRBV7-6 to TRBJ2-2, with 12 bases identical to TRBD2. V was pared by 5 bases and J by 7 bases, with 5 bases of the junction left unmatched. The germline CDR1 and CDR2 sequences are SGHVS and FNYEAQ. The CDR3 is 15 amino acids. The CDR3 DNA reads TGTGCCAGCAGCCGACTAGCGGGAGTGGGCGGGGAGCTGTTTTTT. Translating it yields CASSRLAGVGGELFF.

This clonotype was observed at least ten times. The rearrangement uses TRBV7-9 and TRBJ2-1; D is undetermined. Germline V gene data show CDR1 as SEHNR and CDR2 as FQNEAQ (reference sequence). V shed 5 bases and J shed 3 bases, with 2 bases lying between them. This CDR3 contains 11 residues. The CDR3 nucleotides are TGTGCCAGCAGCATCTACAATGAGCAGTTCTTC. Translating gives CASSIYNEQFF.

This rearrangement joins TRBV27 to TRBJ2-7, with D perhaps being TRBD1 or TRBD2 (5 bases each). Looked up from germline, CDR1 is MNHEY and CDR2 is SMNVEV (reference sequence). Trimming removed 7 bases from V and 4 bases from J, with 14 bases in between. The CDR3 loop spans 13 amino acids. The CDR3: CASTVGPFYEQYF. CDR3 DNA: TGTGCCAGCACCGTGGGACCTTTTTACGAGCAGTACTTC.

This clonotype was recorded many times. J is TRBJ2-5 and V is TRBV20-1; D remains ambiguous. Per the germline V gene, CDR1 is DFQATT and CDR2 is SNEGSKA (reference sequence). There are 10 residues in the CDR3. Deletions cut 5 bases from V and 2 bases from J, with 3 bases between. Written as DNA, the CDR3 is TGCAGTGCTCCGCAAGAGACCCAGTACTTC. It translates to CSAPQETQYF.

The table lists this clonotype with many counts. DNA for the CDR3: TGCAGTGCTAGTGAGGGGGGATGGGGCTACGAGCAGTACTTC. Its protein product is CSASEGGWGYEQYF. The genes are TRBV20-1 and TRBJ2-7; D assignment may be TRBD1 or TRBD2 (6 bases each). This CDR3 is built from 14 residues. Germline CDR1 reads DFQATT; CDR2 reads SNEGSKA (reference sequence). The ends were cut back, 3 bases at V and 3 bases at J, with 15 bases in the middle.

In DNA, the CDR3 is TGTGCCAGCAGCTTACTAGCGGAGAGCTCCTACAATGAGCAGTTCTTC. Amino acids: CASSLLAESSYNEQFF. V gene TRBV7-6 combines with J gene TRBJ2-1; 7 bases fit TRBD2. CDR1 and CDR2 (germline): SGHVS, FNYEAQ. The CDR3 is 16 amino acids. The V gene end was trimmed by 2 bases and the J gene end by 0 bases; junction bases not matched to a gene: 4.

This clonotype occurred many times. The V call is TRBV11-1, the J call TRBJ2-1, with TRBD2 matching 11 bases. Trimming took 0 bases from V and 3 from J; bases not matched to a gene: 7. CDR3 length: 18 residues. The germline V gene has CDR1 SGHAT and CDR2 FQDESV (reference sequence). The CDR3 is CASSLAPALAGDYNEQFF. CDR3 bases: TGTGCCAGCAGCTTAGCCCCTGCACTAGCGGGGGACTACAATGAGCAGTTCTTC.

This clonotype has ten or more counts. The CDR3 spells CASSLSGQILPMNTEAFF. In nucleotides, the CDR3 is TGTGCCAGCAGTTTATCTGGACAGATACTACCTATGAACACTGAAGCTTTCTTT. J is TRBJ1-1 and V is TRBV28; weak D call: TRBD1 (6 bases). Germline CDR1 MDHEN, CDR2 SYDVKM. The ends were cut back, 1 base at V and 0 bases at J, with 18 bases in the middle. The length of the CDR3 is 18 residues.

This chain links TRBV29-1 with TRBJ2-7; D might be TRBD1 (5 bases). CDR3 length: 13 residues. Germline values: CDR1 SQVTM, CDR2 ANQGSEA. V was clipped by 7 bases and J by 1 base, with 14 bases between them. CDR3 DNA: TGCAGCGGCGCTGAGGACACATCCTACGAGCAGTACTTC. It is translated as CSGAEDTSYEQYF.

The V and J genes are TRBV29-1 and TRBJ2-7; 7 positions match TRBD1. CDR1 and CDR2 from the germline V gene are SQVTM and ANQGSEA. This CDR3 spans 15 amino acids. Trimming took 3 bases from V and 2 from J; bases not matched to a gene: 10. The CDR3 loop is CSVELGTAATYEQYF. In DNA form, the CDR3 reads TGCAGCGTTGAGTTGGGGACAGCCGCAACCTACGAGCAGTACTTC.

Many counts were recorded for this clonotype. The chain combines TRBV29-1 with TRBJ2-7; D may be TRBD2 (6 bases). The CDR3 spans 13 residues. Germline CDR1 reads SQVTM; CDR2 reads ANQGSEA. V gave up 5 bases and J gave up 2 bases, with 13 bases separating them. The CDR3 here is CSVWGDGPYEQYF. Here the CDR3 DNA reads TGCAGCGTTTGGGGGGACGGCCCCTACGAGCAGTACTTC.

This clonotype has ten or more counts. CDR3 sequence: CASSTGANEQYF. CDR3 bases: TGTGCCAGCAGTACCGGGGCCAACGAGCAGTACTTC. V and J are TRBV6-2 or TRBV6-3 and TRBJ2-7; D tentatively fits TRBD1 or TRBD2 (5 bases each). This CDR3 is 12 amino acids long. V lost 5 bases to trimming and J lost 5 bases, with 10 bases between them. Germline lookup yields CDR1 MNHEY and CDR2 SVGEGT.

This clonotype appeared many times. The chain employs TRBV23-1 and TRBJ2-2, with D possibly being TRBD2 (6 bases). TRBV23-1 has ORF status, its function being uncertain. V was cut by 7 bases and J by 5 bases, with 11 bases left in between. The CDR3 length is 13 residues. CDR3 amino acids: CASKEGRTGELFF. CDR3 sequence (DNA): TGCGCCAGCAAGGAGGGGCGTACCGGGGAGCTGTTTTTT.

This clonotype has ten or more counts. The chain joins TRBV4-3 to TRBJ1-3, with D possibly TRBD1 on 6 matching bases. This CDR3 contains 15 residues. With 4 bases removed from V and 0 bases from J, the gap between germline ends came to 10 bases. CDR1 is LGHNA, CDR2 YSLEER, per germline. CDR3 nucleotide sequence: TGCGCCAGCAGCCCTGACAGGCACTCTGGAAACACCATATATTTT. It specifies CASSPDRHSGNTIYF.

At least ten counts were recorded for this clonotype. The chain joins TRBV20-1 to TRBJ2-1; the D gene is possibly TRBD2 (6 bases). This CDR3 region has 11 residues. CDR1 and CDR2 (germline): DFQATT, SNEGSKA (reference sequence). The ends were cut back, 6 bases at V and 10 bases at J, with 13 bases in the middle. The CDR3 bases are TGCAGTGCGACTCAAGGAGGGGAGCAGTTCTTC. This sequence encodes CSATQGGEQFF.